These 19 T cell receptor beta chains came from one sample sequenced in a study of human T cells and chemical hapten exposure. Time point of the sample: patch test 2, 6 weeks after DPC sensitization. Treatment specified: therapeutic diphenylcyclopropenone sensitization with weekly scalp DPC. TCRdb passed the RACE reads through MiXCR, listing each CDR3 protein once. Of about 350,000 distinct CDR3 sequences listed, just under 6.5% were seen once; the top ten hold around 6%. The sequences come from whole blood, collected in connection with sensitization to the hapten diphenylcyclopropenone (DPC). The receptors were sampled from a woman under 30 with alopecia areata. Some clones in this sample may be carry-over from other donors' samples.

The rearrangement links TRBV27 to TRBJ1-5; weak D call: TRBD1 (6 bases). CDR3 length equals 14 residues. Per germline, CDR1 MNHEY and CDR2 SMNVEV (reference sequence). V was cut by 2 bases and J by 6 bases, with 11 bases left in between. The CDR3 spells CASSLVGQSQPQHF. The CDR3 DNA reads TGTGCCAGCAGTTTAGTTGGACAGAGTCAGCCCCAGCATTTT.

This clonotype was seen a handful of times. This chain links TRBV9 with TRBJ1-6; maybe TRBD1 (6 bases). Germline CDR1 reads SGDLS; CDR2 reads YYNGEE. V lost 3 bases to trimming and J lost 6 bases, with 16 bases between them. The CDR3 extends over 16 amino acids. The CDR3 region has the DNA TGTGCCAGCAGCGCCGGCCTTGGACAGATTAATTCACCCCTCCACTTT. This translates into CASSAGLGQINSPLHF. Combining the CDR3 with reference TRBV9 and TRBJ1-6 gives the whole variable domain DSGVTQTPKHLITATGQRVTLRCSPRSGDLSVYWYQQSLDQGLQFLIQYYNGEERAKGNILERFSAQQFPDLHSELNLSSLELGDSALYFCASSAGLGQINSPLHFGNGTRLTVT.

In this sample, this clonotype turned up many times. This rearrangement joins TRBV7-9 to TRBJ1-3; D not certain. The CDR3 consists of 14 residues. The V end lost 0 bases, the J end lost 0 bases, and 3 bases lay between the germline ends. Germline V CDR1 and CDR2: SEHNR, FQNEAQ (reference sequence). The CDR3 DNA follows: TGTGCCAGCAGCTTAGCCGGCTCTGGAAACACCATATATTTT. It specifies CASSLAGSGNTIYF.

CDR3 nucleotides: TGCAGTGCTGCCCGGGACCAGAACACTGAAGCTTTCTTT. This sequence encodes CSAARDQNTEAFF. The chain joins TRBV20-1 to TRBJ1-1; the D gene is possibly TRBD1 (5 bases). Trimming stripped 5 bases from V and 1 base from J, with 11 bases between. The germline CDR1 and CDR2 sequences are DFQATT and SNEGSKA (reference sequence). CDR3 length equals 13 residues.

The table lists this clonotype with many counts. The chain carries TRBV5-4 and TRBJ1-4, with 8 nucleotides matching TRBD1. The CDR3 spans 16 residues. Germline CDR1 SGHNT, CDR2 YYREEE (reference sequence). J was trimmed by 6 bases and V by 4 bases; bases with no gene match: 11. The CDR3 is CASSLSGGSTDEKLFF. CDR3 bases: TGTGCCAGCAGCCTATCAGGGGGCAGTACGGATGAAAAACTGTTTTTT.

This clonotype came up many times. DNA for the CDR3: TGTGCCAGCAGTTTAGGGGACAGGGATTCAACAGATACGCAGTATTTT. It codes for CASSLGDRDSTDTQYF. The chain couples TRBV12-3 or TRBV12-4 to TRBJ2-3; 9 nucleotides match TRBD1. CDR3 length: 16 residues. J lost 3 bases, V lost 1 base, and 5 bases had no gene match.

V gene TRBV4-2 combines with J gene TRBJ2-2; perhaps TRBD2 as D (6 bases). Trimming pared 4 bases from V and 0 bases from J, leaving 12 bases between. CDR1 is LGHNA and CDR2 is YNFKEQ in the germline V gene. The length of the CDR3 is 16 residues. CDR3 bases: TGTGCCAGCAGCCCCGTCGGGACTTCGAACACCGGGGAGCTGTTTTTT. Its protein is CASSPVGTSNTGELFF.

This chain joins TRBV9 and TRBJ2-4; 13 positions match TRBD2. Germline lookup yields CDR1 SGDLS and CDR2 YYNGEE. V lost 3 bases to trimming and J lost 7 bases; unmatched junction nucleotides: 7. This CDR3 has 16 residues. CDR3 in DNA: TGTGCCAGCAGCGCCAGACTAGCGGGGGGATTTAACATTCAGTACTTC. This translates into CASSARLAGGFNIQYF.

The chain carries TRBV25-1 and TRBJ1-5; D is undetermined. The length of the CDR3 is 14 residues. The germline gives CDR1 MGHDK, CDR2 SYGVNS. V was cut by 9 bases and J by 1 base, with 13 bases left in between. The CDR3 DNA sequence: TGTGCCAGGGCTCCTAGGGAGAGCAATCAGCCCCAGCATTTT. Translation: CARAPRESNQPQHF.

This clonotype was seen more than once but under ten times. The chain has TRBV5-1 and TRBJ2-1, with TRBD2 matching over 11 bases. The CDR3 is 16 amino acids. V lost 0 bases to trimming and J lost 4 bases; unmatched junction nucleotides: 3. Germline-derived CDR1 and CDR2 are SGHRS and YFSETQ. The CDR3 nucleotides read TGCGCCAGCAGCTTGGATCCTAGCGGGGGGTACAATGAGCAGTTCTTC. It yields the protein CASSLDPSGGYNEQFF.

This clonotype was counted only a few times. The genes are TRBV18 and TRBJ2-7; 7 bases fit TRBD1. Germline CDR1 KGHSH, CDR2 LQKENI. The J segment lost 6 bases and the V segment lost 3 bases, leaving 11 bases of the junction unmatched. CDR3 length: 15 residues. CDR3 coding DNA: TGTGCCAGCTCACCCTACGGGACAGTAAGAAGCGAGCAGTACTTC. Protein: CASSPYGTVRSEQYF.

This clonotype has more than one count but fewer than ten. V is TRBV4-3 and J is TRBJ1-2; 8 bases fit TRBD1. Germline assignment: CDR1 LGHNA and CDR2 YSLEER. Trimming at V came to 4 bases and at J to 3 bases, leaving 7 bases not matched to a gene. The CDR3 covers 15 residues. The CDR3 DNA follows: TGCGCCAGCAGCCCAGGAGAGACAGGGGACTATGGCTACACCTTC. This sequence encodes CASSPGETGDYGYTF.

This clonotype showed up many times. V usage is TRBV7-2 and J usage is TRBJ1-1; no reliable D call. The germline gives CDR1 SGHTA, CDR2 FQGNSA. The CDR3 runs to 15 residues. V lost 4 bases to trimming and J lost 4 bases, with 16 bases between them. CDR3 sequence reads: CASSSPTREGTEAFF. The CDR3 nucleotides are TGTGCCAGCAGCTCTCCCACGAGGGAGGGCACTGAAGCTTTCTTT.

Only a few counts were recorded for this clonotype. The rearrangement uses TRBV6-6 and TRBJ1-4; no clear D. Germline values: CDR1 MNHNY, CDR2 SVGAGI (reference sequence). The CDR3 spans 15 residues. Trimming shortened V by 6 bases and J by 3 bases, and 14 bases separated the two germline ends. The CDR3 DNA sequence: TGTGCCAGCAGCTCGGCTGGCACTCCTAATGAAAAACTGTTTTTT. Encoded protein: CASSSAGTPNEKLFF.

This chain links TRBV20-1 with TRBJ2-7; 9 positions match TRBD1. The length of the CDR3 is 13 residues. Per germline, CDR1 DFQATT and CDR2 SNEGSKA (reference sequence). V lost 8 bases, J lost 4 bases, and 9 bases stayed unmatched. CDR3 bases: TGCAGTTGCAGGGTGGGACAGGGATACGAGCAGTACTTC. Its translation is CSCRVGQGYEQYF.

V is TRBV12-5 and J is TRBJ2-1, with 11 bases identical to TRBD2. CDR1 LGHNT and CDR2 FRNRAP come from the germline V gene. This CDR3 is 14 amino acids long. Trimming removed 5 bases from V and 7 bases from J; junction bases left unmatched: 4. CDR3 residues: CASGPRLAGNEQFF. The CDR3 DNA follows: TGTGCTAGTGGTCCAAGACTAGCGGGGAATGAGCAGTTCTTC.

This clonotype showed up just a few times. In nucleotides, the CDR3 is TGTGCCAGTATACAGGGTCTTAGCAATCAGCCCCAGCATTTT. Protein: CASIQGLSNQPQHF. The rearrangement joins TRBV6-6 to TRBJ1-5, with a weak D call TRBD1 (6 bases). Germline V gene lookup returns CDR1 MNHNY and CDR2 SVGAGI (reference sequence). The V and J ends lost 9 bases and 0 bases respectively, with 12 bases between them. The CDR3 length is 14 residues.

CDR3 nucleotide sequence: TGTGCCAGTAACCCGGGACAGGGTTTCACTGGGGCCAACGTCCTGACTTTC. Protein product: CASNPGQGFTGANVLTF. J is TRBJ2-6 and V is TRBV27, with 9 bases fitting TRBD1. CDR3 length equals 17 residues. From germline, CDR1 is MNHEY and CDR2 SMNVEV (reference sequence). Trimming cost V 9 bases and J 2 bases; bases outside gene matches: 11.

The J gene is TRBJ2-7, the V gene TRBV3-1, with a tentative D call TRBD1 (5 bases). The germline CDR1 and CDR2 sequences are LGHDT and YNNKEL (reference sequence). The CDR3 covers 15 residues. Deletions cut 4 bases from V and 5 bases from J, with 18 bases between. The CDR3 DNA is TGTGCCAGCAGCCCCCAAGGGGTGATCCGGAACGAGCAGTACTTC. Translation: CASSPQGVIRNEQYF.